What follows is one TCR beta chain and its context. Categorization into cohorts depended on clinical history that participants reported. Two negative PCRs, clearance, or symptom resolution were required of recovered Cohort 3 donors. How the authors handled the data: For nucleated cells, counts were estimated from reference gene primer amplification. Profiled with immunoSEQ multiplex PCR; TCRdb holds only in-frame clones, not every one. D and trimming come from the DNA, and the V and J calls and clone size come from that table. The table records under 300,000 clones, about 93% of them present only once. The sample is drawn from a study of blood T cell repertoires in COVID-19. Whole-study context: The origin of the acute and convalescent COVID-19 samples was the United States, Italy and Spain.

The length of the CDR3 is 14 residues. J lost 3 bases, V lost 3 bases, and 4 bases had no gene match. Germline V gene lookup returns CDR1 SQVTM and CDR2 ANQGSEA. The sequencing input was PBMCs or T cells enriched from blood (not recorded which). This receptor was taken from a woman under 30 who had recovered from COVID-19. V gene TRBV29-1 combines with J gene TRBJ2-7; 11 bases align to TRBD2. The CDR3 bases are TGCAGCGTTGAGCGACTAGCGGGAAACTACGAGCAGTACTTC. Amino acids: CSVERLAGNYEQYF.